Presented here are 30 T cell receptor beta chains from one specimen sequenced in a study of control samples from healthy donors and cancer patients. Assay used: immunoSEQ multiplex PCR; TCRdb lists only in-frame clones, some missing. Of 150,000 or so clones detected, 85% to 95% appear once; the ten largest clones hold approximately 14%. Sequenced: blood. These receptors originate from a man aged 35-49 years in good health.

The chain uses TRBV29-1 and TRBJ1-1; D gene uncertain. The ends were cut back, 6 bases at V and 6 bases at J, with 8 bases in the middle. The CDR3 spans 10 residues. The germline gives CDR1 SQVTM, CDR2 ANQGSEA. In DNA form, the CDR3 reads TGCAGCGTCCGCACCCCTGAAGCTTTCTTT. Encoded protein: CSVRTPEAFF.

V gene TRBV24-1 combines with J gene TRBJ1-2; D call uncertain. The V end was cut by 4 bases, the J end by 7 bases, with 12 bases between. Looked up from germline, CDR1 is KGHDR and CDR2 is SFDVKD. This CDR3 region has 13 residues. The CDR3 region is CATSDPNSSGYTF. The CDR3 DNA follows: TGTGCCACCAGTGACCCAAACAGCTCTGGCTACACCTTC.

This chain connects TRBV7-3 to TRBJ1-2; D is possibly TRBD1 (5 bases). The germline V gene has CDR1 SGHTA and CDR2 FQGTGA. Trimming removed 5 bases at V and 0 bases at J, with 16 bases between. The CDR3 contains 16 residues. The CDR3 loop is CASSPGGPPTNYGYTF. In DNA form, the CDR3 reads TGTGCCAGCAGCCCGGGGGGTCCCCCGACTAACTATGGCTACACCTTC.

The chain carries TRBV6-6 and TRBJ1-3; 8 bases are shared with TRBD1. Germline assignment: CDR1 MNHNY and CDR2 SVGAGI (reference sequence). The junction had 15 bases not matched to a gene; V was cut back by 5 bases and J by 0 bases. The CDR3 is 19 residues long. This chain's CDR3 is CASSLSQGVMVSSGNTIYF. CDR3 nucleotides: TGTGCCAGCAGTCTATCACAGGGGGTGATGGTATCCTCTGGAAACACCATATATTTT.

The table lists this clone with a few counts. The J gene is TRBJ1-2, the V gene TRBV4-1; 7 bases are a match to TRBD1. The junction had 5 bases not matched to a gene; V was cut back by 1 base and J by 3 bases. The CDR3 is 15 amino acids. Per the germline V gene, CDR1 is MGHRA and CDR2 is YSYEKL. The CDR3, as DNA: TGCGCCAGCAGCCAAGGACAGGGCTTTGACTATGGCTACACCTTC. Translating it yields CASSQGQGFDYGYTF.

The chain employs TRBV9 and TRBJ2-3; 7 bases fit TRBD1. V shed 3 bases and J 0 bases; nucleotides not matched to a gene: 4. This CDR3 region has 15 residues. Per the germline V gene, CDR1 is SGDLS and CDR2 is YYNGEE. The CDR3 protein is CASSEWTGSTDTQYF. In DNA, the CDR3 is TGTGCCAGCAGCGAGTGGACAGGCAGCACAGATACGCAGTATTTT.

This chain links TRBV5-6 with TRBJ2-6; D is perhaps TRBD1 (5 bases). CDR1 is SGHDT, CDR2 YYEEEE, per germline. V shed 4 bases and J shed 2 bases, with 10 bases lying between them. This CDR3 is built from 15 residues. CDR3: CASSVGVPGANVLTF. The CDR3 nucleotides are TGTGCCAGCAGCGTAGGGGTCCCTGGGGCCAACGTCCTGACTTTC.

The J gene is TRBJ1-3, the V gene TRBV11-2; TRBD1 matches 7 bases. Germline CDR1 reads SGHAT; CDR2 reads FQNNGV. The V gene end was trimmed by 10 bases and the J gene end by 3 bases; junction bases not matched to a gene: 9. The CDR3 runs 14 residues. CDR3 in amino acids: CATSTGRGGNTIYF. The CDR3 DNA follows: TGTGCCACCTCGACAGGGAGGGGTGGAAACACCATATATTTT.

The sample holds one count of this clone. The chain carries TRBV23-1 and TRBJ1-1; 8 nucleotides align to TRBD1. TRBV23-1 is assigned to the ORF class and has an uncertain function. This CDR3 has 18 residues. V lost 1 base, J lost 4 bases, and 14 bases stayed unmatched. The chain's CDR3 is CASSQLRFRGTGLTEAFF. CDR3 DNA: TGCGCCAGCAGTCAATTAAGATTTCGGGGGACAGGCCTCACTGAAGCTTTCTTT.

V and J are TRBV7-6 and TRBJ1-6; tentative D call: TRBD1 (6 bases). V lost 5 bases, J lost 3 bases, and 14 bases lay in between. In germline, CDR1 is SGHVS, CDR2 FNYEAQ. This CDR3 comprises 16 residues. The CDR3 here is CASSPNPGHYNSPLHF. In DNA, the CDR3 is TGTGCCAGCAGCCCAAACCCGGGACACTATAATTCACCCCTCCACTTT.

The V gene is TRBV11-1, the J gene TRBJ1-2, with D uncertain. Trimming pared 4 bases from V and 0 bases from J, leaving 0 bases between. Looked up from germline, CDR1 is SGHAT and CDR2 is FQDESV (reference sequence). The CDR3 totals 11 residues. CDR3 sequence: CASSSNYGYTF. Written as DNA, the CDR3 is TGTGCCAGCAGCTCTAACTATGGCTACACCTTC.

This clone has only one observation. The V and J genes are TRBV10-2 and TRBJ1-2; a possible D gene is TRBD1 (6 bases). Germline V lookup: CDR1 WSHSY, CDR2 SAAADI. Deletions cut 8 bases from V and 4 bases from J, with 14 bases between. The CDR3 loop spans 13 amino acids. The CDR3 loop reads CASLGQGLYGYTF. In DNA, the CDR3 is TGCGCCAGCTTAGGCCAGGGGCTCTATGGCTACACCTTC.

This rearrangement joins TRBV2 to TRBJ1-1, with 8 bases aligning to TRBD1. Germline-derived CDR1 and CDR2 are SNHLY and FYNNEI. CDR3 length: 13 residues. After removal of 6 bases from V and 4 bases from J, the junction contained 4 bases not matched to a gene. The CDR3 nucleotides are TGTGCCAGCAGGGGCACAGGGGGCACTGAAGCTTTCTTT. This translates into CASRGTGGTEAFF.

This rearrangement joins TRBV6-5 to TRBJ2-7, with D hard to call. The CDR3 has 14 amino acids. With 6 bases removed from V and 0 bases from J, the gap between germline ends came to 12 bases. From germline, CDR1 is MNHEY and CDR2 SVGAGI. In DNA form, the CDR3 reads TGTGCCAGCAGGACCACACTGGCCTCCTACGAGCAGTACTTC. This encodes CASRTTLASYEQYF.

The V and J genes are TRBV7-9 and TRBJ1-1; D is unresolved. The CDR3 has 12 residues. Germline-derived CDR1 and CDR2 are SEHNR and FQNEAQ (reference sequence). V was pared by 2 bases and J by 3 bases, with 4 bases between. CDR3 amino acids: CASSLSDTEAFF. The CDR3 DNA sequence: TGTGCCAGCAGCTTAAGTGACACTGAAGCTTTCTTT.

This chain's CDR3 is CASSLEDRGGNIQYF. The CDR3 bases are TGTGCCAGCAGCTTAGAGGACAGGGGAGGAAACATTCAGTACTTC. The chain links TRBV7-9 to TRBJ2-4; TRBD1 matches at 9 bases. The germline V gene encodes CDR1 SEHNR and CDR2 FQNEAQ (reference sequence). This CDR3 region has 15 residues. The junction had 4 bases not matched to a gene; V was cut back by 1 base and J by 6 bases.

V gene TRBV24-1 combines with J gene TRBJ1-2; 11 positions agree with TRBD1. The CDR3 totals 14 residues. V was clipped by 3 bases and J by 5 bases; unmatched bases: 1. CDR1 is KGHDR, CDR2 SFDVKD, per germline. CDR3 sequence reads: CATSDGTGGYGYTF. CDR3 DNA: TGTGCCACCAGTGATGGGACAGGGGGATATGGCTACACCTTC.

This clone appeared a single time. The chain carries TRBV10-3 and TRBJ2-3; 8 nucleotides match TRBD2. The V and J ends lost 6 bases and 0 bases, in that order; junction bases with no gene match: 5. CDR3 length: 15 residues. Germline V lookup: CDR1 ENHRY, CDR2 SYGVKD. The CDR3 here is CAIRASGLSTDTQYF. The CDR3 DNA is TGTGCCATCAGAGCTAGCGGGCTTAGCACAGATACGCAGTATTTT.

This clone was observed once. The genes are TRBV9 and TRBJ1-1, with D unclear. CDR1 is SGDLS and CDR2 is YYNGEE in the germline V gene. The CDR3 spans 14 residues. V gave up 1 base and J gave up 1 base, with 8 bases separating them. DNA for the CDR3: TGTGCCAGCAGCGTATCTTTCCGGAACACTGAAGCTTTCTTT. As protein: CASSVSFRNTEAFF.

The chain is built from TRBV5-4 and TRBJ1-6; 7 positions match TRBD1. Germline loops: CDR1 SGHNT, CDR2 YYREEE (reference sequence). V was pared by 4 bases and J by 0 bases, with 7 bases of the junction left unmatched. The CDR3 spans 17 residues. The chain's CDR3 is CASSRDSASSYNSPLHF. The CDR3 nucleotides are TGTGCCAGCAGCCGGGACAGCGCGAGCTCCTATAATTCACCCCTCCACTTT. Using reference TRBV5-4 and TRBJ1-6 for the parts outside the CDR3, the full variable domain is ETGVTQSPTHLIKTRGQQVTLRCSSQSGHNTVSWYQQALGQGPQFIFQYYREEENGRGNFPPRFSGLQFPNYSSELNVNALELDDSALYLCASSRDSASSYNSPLHFGNGTRLTVT.

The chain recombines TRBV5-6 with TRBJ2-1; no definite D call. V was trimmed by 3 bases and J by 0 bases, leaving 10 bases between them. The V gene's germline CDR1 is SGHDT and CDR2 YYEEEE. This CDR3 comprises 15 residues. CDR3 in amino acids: CASSSLQSSYNEQFF. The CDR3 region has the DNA TGTGCCAGCAGCTCCCTACAGAGCTCCTACAATGAGCAGTTCTTC.

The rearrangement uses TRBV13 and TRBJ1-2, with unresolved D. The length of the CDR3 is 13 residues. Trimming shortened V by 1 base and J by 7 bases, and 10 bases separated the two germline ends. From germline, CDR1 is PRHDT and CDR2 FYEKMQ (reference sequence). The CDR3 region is CASSLAANPGYTF. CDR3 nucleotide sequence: TGTGCCAGCAGCTTAGCGGCTAACCCTGGCTACACCTTC.

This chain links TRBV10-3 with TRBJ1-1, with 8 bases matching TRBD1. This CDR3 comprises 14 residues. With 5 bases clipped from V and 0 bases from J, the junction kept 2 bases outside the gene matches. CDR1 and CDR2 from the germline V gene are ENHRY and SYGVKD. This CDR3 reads CAISRQGLNTEAFF. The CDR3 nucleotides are TGTGCCATCAGTAGACAGGGGTTGAACACTGAAGCTTTCTTT.

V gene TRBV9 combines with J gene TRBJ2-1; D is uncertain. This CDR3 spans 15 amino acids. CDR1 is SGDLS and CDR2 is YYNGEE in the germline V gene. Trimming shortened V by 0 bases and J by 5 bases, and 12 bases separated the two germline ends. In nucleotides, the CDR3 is TGTGCCAGCAGCGTAGGGTTTTTGGGAAACAATGAGCAGTTCTTC. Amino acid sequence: CASSVGFLGNNEQFF.

DNA of the CDR3: TGTGCCAGCAGTGTGGGACTAGCGGGGGGGCCGGATGTTTCCTACGAGCAGTACTTC. Protein: CASSVGLAGGPDVSYEQYF. The V call is TRBV2, the J call TRBJ2-7, with 16 bases that match TRBD2. The CDR3 sequence is 19 residues long. CDR1 and CDR2 from the germline V gene are SNHLY and FYNNEI. The V gene end was trimmed by 4 bases and the J gene end by 1 base; junction bases not matched to a gene: 10.

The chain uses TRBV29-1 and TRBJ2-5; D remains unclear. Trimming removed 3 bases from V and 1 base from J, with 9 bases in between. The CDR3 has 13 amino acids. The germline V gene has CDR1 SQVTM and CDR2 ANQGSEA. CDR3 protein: CSVETQIQETQYF. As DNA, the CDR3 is TGCAGCGTTGAGACACAAATCCAAGAGACCCAGTACTTC.

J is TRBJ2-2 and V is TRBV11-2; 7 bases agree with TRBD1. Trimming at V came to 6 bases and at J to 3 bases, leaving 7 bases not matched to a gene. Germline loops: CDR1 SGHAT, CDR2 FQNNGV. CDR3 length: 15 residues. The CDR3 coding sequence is TGTGCCAGCAGGGCAAACAGGGGCCACACCGGGGAGCTGTTTTTT. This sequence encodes CASRANRGHTGELFF.

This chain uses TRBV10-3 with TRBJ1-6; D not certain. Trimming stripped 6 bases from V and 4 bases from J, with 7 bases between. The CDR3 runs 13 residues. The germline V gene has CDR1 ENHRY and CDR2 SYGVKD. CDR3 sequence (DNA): TGTGCCATCAGGGAGGGATATAATTCACCCCTCCACTTT. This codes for CAIREGYNSPLHF.

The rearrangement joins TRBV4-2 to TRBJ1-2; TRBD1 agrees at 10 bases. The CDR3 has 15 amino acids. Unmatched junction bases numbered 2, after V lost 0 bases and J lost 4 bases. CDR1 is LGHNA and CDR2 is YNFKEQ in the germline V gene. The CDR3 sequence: CASSQDGTGVYGYTF. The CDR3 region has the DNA TGTGCCAGCAGCCAAGATGGGACAGGGGTCTATGGCTACACCTTC.

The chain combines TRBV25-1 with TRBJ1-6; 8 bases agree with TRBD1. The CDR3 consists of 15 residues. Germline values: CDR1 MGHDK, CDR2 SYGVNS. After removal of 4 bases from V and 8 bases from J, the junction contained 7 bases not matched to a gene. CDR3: CASSARTGMDSPLHF. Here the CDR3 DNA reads TGTGCCAGCAGTGCCAGGACAGGGATGGATTCACCCCTCCACTTT. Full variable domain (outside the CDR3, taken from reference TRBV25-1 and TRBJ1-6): EADIYQTPRYLVIGTGKKITLECSQTMGHDKMYWYQQDPGMELHLIHYSYGVNSTEKGDLSSESTVSRIRTEHFPLTLESARPSHTSQYLCASSARTGMDSPLHFGNGTRLTVT.